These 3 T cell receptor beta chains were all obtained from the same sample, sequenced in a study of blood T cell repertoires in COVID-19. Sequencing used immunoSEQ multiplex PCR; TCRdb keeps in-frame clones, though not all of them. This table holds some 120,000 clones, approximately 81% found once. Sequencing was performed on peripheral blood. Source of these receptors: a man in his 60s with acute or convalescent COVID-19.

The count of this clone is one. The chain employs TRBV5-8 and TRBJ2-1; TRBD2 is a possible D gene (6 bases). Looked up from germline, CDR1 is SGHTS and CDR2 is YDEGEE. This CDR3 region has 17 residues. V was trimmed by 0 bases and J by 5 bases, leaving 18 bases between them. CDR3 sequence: CASSLVFILAPDNEQFF. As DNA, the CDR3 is TGTGCCAGCAGCTTGGTATTCATCCTAGCGCCTGACAATGAGCAGTTCTTC.

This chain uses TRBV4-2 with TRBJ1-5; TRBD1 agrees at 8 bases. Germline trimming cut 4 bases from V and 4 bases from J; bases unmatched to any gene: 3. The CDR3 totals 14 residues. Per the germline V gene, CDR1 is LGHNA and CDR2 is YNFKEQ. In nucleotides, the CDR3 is TGTGCCAGCAGCCCTGACAGGGGTAATCAGCCCCAGCATTTT. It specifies CASSPDRGNQPQHF.

The CDR3 DNA reads TGTGCCACCCAATTCAGGGTCGGTAACTATGGCTACACCTTC. Protein product: CATQFRVGNYGYTF. The chain uses TRBV6-5 and TRBJ1-2; D might be TRBD1 (5 bases). The V gene lost 10 bases and the J gene lost 1 base, with 16 bases spanning the gap. CDR1 is MNHEY, CDR2 SVGAGI, per germline. The CDR3 runs 14 residues.